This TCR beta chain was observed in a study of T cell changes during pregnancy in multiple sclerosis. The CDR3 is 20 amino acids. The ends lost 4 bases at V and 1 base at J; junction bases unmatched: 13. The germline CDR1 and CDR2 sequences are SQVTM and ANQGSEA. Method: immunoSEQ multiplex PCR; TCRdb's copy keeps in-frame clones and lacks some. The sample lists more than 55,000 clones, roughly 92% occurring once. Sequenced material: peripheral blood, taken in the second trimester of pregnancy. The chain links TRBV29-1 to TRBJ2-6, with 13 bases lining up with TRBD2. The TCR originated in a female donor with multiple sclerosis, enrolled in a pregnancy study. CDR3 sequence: CSVGWGLGGLAGSGANVLTF. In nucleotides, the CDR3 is TGCAGCGTTGGTTGGGGCCTTGGGGGACTAGCGGGATCTGGGGCCAACGTCCTGACTTTC.